Detailed here is one T cell receptor (beta chain). The antigen it recognizes is unknown. No much larger clone is present one base from it, and per-base qualities are unavailable. This entry is derived from a study of PD-L1 blockade in urothelial cancer (dated by TCRdb to 2017 to 2019). With regard to the full study: Every patient began therapy around 2014 and was given atezolizumab 1,200 mg intravenously every 3 weeks. Twenty-five of 29 patients were identified as males with urothelial cancer of bladder origin, and a prior smoking history was reported by 18 of 29 patients. Patients had an ECOG performance status of 0 or 1 and had received between 0 and 3 prior chemotherapy regimens. Blood samples were analyzed 3 weeks after the start of treatment (second dose) and 6 weeks after the start of treatment. Blood samples gave a median of around 140,000 T cells and approximately 85,000 unique TCRs, with a median clonality of 0.080. The study was an exploratory multi-omic analysis of somatic, immune and clinical correlates of response to PD-L1 blockade with atezolizumab in urothelial cancer. Pretreatment tumor samples, along with matched peripheral blood collected serially before and after atezolizumab treatment, underwent TCR sequencing. Durable clinical benefit was defined as progression-free survival longer than 6 months, and TCR features were also tested against progression-free and overall survival. In the same patients who had TCR sequencing, pretreatment tumors also underwent whole exome sequencing and RNA sequencing. Under ten patients reached durable clinical benefit, while some 20 patients did not. Twenty-nine patients had pretreatment blood TCR-seq, some 24 had at least one posttreatment blood collection, and some 24 had tumor TCR-seq.

Synthetic TCR analog templates were spiked into each PCR so that absolute template abundance could be estimated from read counts. The immunoSEQ assay was used to amplify TCRbeta CDR3 regions from genomic DNA with bias-controlled V and J gene primers. Sequencing of rearranged TCRbeta segments was performed at approximately 20X coverage. On the authors' methods: Sequencing errors were corrected by clustering and CDR3s were annotated against IMGT to assign V, D and J genes. Downstream analyses used only productive TCRbeta rearrangements, leaving out any out-of-frame or stop-codon sequences. Clonality was calculated as one minus the Shannon entropy normalized by the log of the number of unique productive sequences. Clones differing between time points or between blood and tumor were identified using Fisher's exact test with Benjamini-Hochberg correction, with an adjusted p below 0.01 applied as the threshold. As stored in TCRdb, this immuneACCESS dataset retains in-frame rearrangements with V and J assigned. A fraction of the clones does not appear; measured against another copy, unresolved V genes explain less than half of the discrepancy, and the remainder lacks a known reason. V, J and clone size are taken as reported in that table, and D and trimming were inferred from the DNA itself. Within this sample are 45,000 to 60,000 clones, with 75% to 90% of them counted one time only. The ten largest account for approximately 2% of the sample.

V lost 10 bases and J lost 2 bases; the stretch between them is 26 bases long. The cysteine opens and the phenylalanine closes a CDR3 of 17 amino acids. Of all the DNA, just the CDR3 is kept, 51 bases in frame from base 1. The CDR1 and CDR2 encoded by the germline V gene (reference sequence) are SEHNR and FQNEAQ. Read against the paper, the sample's time point label means: pretreatment peripheral blood. The cohort included 25 to 30 patients with locally advanced or metastatic urothelial carcinoma who were treated at Memorial Sloan Kettering on a trial protocol. Peripheral blood mononuclear cells were collected pretreatment and during treatment, at between 1 and 8 total time points per patient. The Qiagen DNeasy Blood extraction kit was used to purify genomic DNA from total PBMCs and from tumor samples. PBMCs were collected pretreatment and during treatment, and were isolated and stored as previously described.

Broader findings and caveats from the paper: Small sample size (n ≈ 30) and many exploratory analyses mean the results are intended to be hypothesis-generating. Improved progression-free and overall survival was found to be associated with pretreatment peripheral blood TCR clonality below the median. Among patients with durable benefit, tumor-associated TCR clones showed greater expansion in peripheral blood 3 weeks after treatment started (n of about 20, p = 0.022).

The sequence derives from a man aged 45-65 years with urothelial cancer. Material: PBMCs, obtained around atezolizumab (anti-PD-L1) treatment. This chain joins TRBV7-9 to TRBJ2-5; a tentative D call is TRBD2 (5 bases match). The DNA is TGTGCCACCGTAGGAGAGGGTAGTTCGGGGTTGCAAGAGACCCAGTACTTC. Its product reads: CATVGEGSSGLQETQYF.